This TCR beta chain was captured by sequencing in a study of OX40 agonist ivuxolimab in advanced cancers. Overall study context: Of mixed ages from about 23 to 90 and averaging roughly 66 years, the group was over 80% male.

Patients were excluded for autoimmune disease history or systemic immunosuppression. The data were produced by immunoSEQ multiplex PCR, yet TCRdb's version contains in-frame clones alone and is incomplete. The sample carries roughly 96,000 clones, 70% to 85% recorded once. Trimming at V came to 6 bases and at J to 2 bases, leaving 6 bases not matched to a gene. CDR1 and CDR2 from the germline V gene are LNHDA and SQIVND (reference sequence). This CDR3 spans 15 amino acids. To note about this clone: The antigen remains undetermined.

The study's findings and limits: At 0.1 to 3.0 mg/kg, CD4+ and CD8+ blood T cells expanded clonally by week 6.

The sequence derives from an adult with an advanced solid tumor such as melanoma, head and neck, liver or kidney cancer. This chain links TRBV19 with TRBJ2-3, with 9 bases that match TRBD1. The source material was CD4+ or CD8+ T cells sorted from blood, sampled in a trial of the OX40 agonist ivuxolimab. The CDR3 sequence is CASREGQGPTDTQYF. Here the CDR3 DNA reads TGTGCCAGTAGGGAGGGACAGGGTCCCACAGATACGCAGTATTTT. The full variable domain, completed using reference TRBV19 and TRBJ2-3, is DGGITQSPKYLFRKEGQNVTLSCEQNLNHDAMYWYRQDPGQGLRLIYYSQIVNDFQKGDIAEGYSVSREKKESFPLTVTSAQKNPTAFYLCASREGQGPTDTQYFGPGTRLTVL.